Below, one T cell receptor beta chain is given with its context. The antigen is not known. The junction shows a germline mismatch at one end, possibly a read error. The sample originates from a study of T cell repertoires in cytomegalovirus infection. TCRdb fed the reads into MiXCR, producing one record per CDR3 protein. The table lists more than 150,000 distinct CDR3 sequences, roughly 27% of them singletons. Study-level points and caveats: Carriers of CMV and the relevant HLA type were discriminated by public TCR beta frequency.

The V gene's germline CDR1 is SGHTA and CDR2 FQGNSA. CDR3 length: 13 amino acids. The chain couples TRBV7-2 to TRBJ1-5; D gene unclear. Sample: PBMCs. The clonotype originates from a human donor in good health (CMV status not recorded). Some clones in this sample may be carry-over from other donors' samples. The CDR3 protein is CAISPWGNQPQHF. CDR3 coding DNA: TGTGCCATCAGCCCCTGGGGCAATCAGCCCCAGCATTTT.